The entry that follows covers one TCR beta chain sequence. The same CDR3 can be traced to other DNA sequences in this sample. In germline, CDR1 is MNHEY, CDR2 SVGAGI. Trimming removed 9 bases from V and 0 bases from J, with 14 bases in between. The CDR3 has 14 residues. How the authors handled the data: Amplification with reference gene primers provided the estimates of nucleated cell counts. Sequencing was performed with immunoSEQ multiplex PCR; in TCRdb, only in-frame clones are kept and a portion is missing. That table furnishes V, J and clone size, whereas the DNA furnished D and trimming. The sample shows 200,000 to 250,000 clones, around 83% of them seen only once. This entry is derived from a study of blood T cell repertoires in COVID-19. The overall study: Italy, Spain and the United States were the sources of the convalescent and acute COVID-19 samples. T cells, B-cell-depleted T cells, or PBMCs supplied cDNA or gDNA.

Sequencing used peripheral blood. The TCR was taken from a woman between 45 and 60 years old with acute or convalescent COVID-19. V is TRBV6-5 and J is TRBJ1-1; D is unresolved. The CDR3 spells CASSLRGMNTEAFF. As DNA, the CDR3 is TGTGCCAGTAGCCTCCGAGGCATGAACACTGAAGCTTTCTTT.